The sequence of this T cell receptor beta chain was determined in a study of blood T cell repertoires in COVID-19 (dated by TCRdb to about 2020). Looking at the study overall: Samples from collaborators originated in the United States, Italy and Spain and spanned both the acute and convalescent phases of COVID-19. The prospective study material was composed of cDNA or gDNA derived from T cells, B-cell-depleted T cells, or PBMCs. Deeply sampled blood TCRbeta repertoires from subjects exposed to, actively infected with, or recovered from COVID-19 were included in the dataset. The repertoires were made available in a free public database intended to serve as a resource for research on the immune response to SARS-CoV-2. Samples came from the ongoing ImmuneRACE study (first 160 participants) plus 1,254 subjects from 6 global collaborators. A de-identified subject ID, COVID-19 status, age in years and sex were almost always included in the sample metadata. Where HLA class I and class II types were available, the types were taken from metadata supplied by the sample provider, not from assay-based typing.

General conclusions and limits of the study: How much clinical and demographic metadata was included differed by source and by participant, and the metadata was provided uncurated.

The CDR3 holds 14 amino acids from the cysteine to the phenylalanine. The sequence is cut down to CDR3 DNA, 42 bases in frame from base 1. V lost 3 bases and J lost 4 bases, and the count of bases not matched to a germline gene is 4. As encoded in the germline V gene (reference sequence), CDR1 is DFQATT while CDR2 is SNEGSKA. TCRbeta CDR3 regions were amplified from genomic DNA using the immunoSEQ Assay, a bias-controlled multiplex PCR. In the source study's methods: Nucleated cell counts per sample were estimated from amplification of reference gene primers within the assay. To quantify the absolute abundance of each unique TCRbeta CDR3 rearrangement, sequence reads were collapsed and filtered. For each sample, productive Simpson clonality was calculated as the square root of Simpson's diversity index over productive rearrangements. The immuneACCESS repertoire file appears here via TCRdb, limited to in-frame rearrangements. These files lack a portion of the clones; in checked studies, under half of the deficit traces to unresolved V genes, and the cause of the others is not known. The D gene and trimming were derived from the DNA, and the V and J assignments and clone size from that table. The sample data list about 250,000 clones, and almost 85% of these were observed just once. Of the sample, around 4% is held by the ten largest clones.

Collaborating institutions collected whole blood in K2EDTA tubes following their own protocols. Collaborator samples were shipped for TCRbeta analysis as frozen whole blood, isolated PBMCs, or DNA extracted from either sample type. To note about this clone: It lacks a known antigen. No much larger clone is present one base from it, and per-base qualities are unavailable.

The chain is made from TRBV20-1 and TRBJ2-1; TRBD2 matches 9 bases in the middle. Sequenced input: peripheral blood. The clonotype was recovered from a man aged 45 to 65 with acute or convalescent COVID-19. The CDR3 here reads CSASMAGGYNEQFF. Here is the DNA: TGCAGTGCTAGTATGGCGGGGGGGTACAATGAGCAGTTCTTC.